The 23 T cell receptor beta chains presented below share a single source sample, sequenced in a study of human T cells and chemical hapten exposure. The time point was: patch test 3, about 24 weeks after DPC sensitization. Noted treatment: therapeutic diphenylcyclopropenone sensitization with weekly scalp DPC. TCRdb recomputed calls from the RACE reads with MiXCR, one row per CDR3 protein. The table shows about 71,000 distinct CDR3 sequences, with roughly 10% occurring only once. The material sequenced was whole blood, taken in connection with sensitization to the hapten diphenylcyclopropenone (DPC). These receptors originate from a woman aged 45-65 years with alopecia areata. Some clones in this sample may be carry-over from other donors' samples.

This sequence joins TRBV6-5 and TRBJ2-2; D is unclear. Germline V gene sequence: CDR1 MNHEY, CDR2 SVGAGI. The V and J ends lost 0 bases and 6 bases respectively, with 11 bases between them. The CDR3 runs to 15 residues. CDR3: CASSYSLWAAGELFF. CDR3 bases: TGTGCCAGCAGTTACTCTTTATGGGCAGCCGGGGAGCTGTTTTTT.

This clonotype was observed at least ten times. V is TRBV12-3 or TRBV12-4 and J is TRBJ2-1, with D possibly being TRBD2 (7 bases). The V gene lost 5 bases and the J gene lost 6 bases, with 20 bases spanning the gap. The CDR3 consists of 16 residues. CDR3 coding DNA: TGTGCCAGCAGTGAAACAGCAGGGAGGGGGGGCAATGAGCAGTTCTTC. Amino acid sequence: CASSETAGRGGNEQFF.

This clonotype turned up a few times. The genes are TRBV9 and TRBJ1-1; 7 nucleotides line up with TRBD1. The germline V gene has CDR1 SGDLS and CDR2 YYNGEE. The CDR3 extends over 16 amino acids. The J segment lost 10 bases and the V segment lost 6 bases, leaving 21 bases of the junction unmatched. CDR3 in amino acids: CASTRSSGQVVLGAFF. The CDR3 DNA reads TGTGCCAGCACGCGGTCATCCGGACAGGTAGTATTAGGAGCTTTCTTT.

The chain recombines TRBV6-6 with TRBJ2-7; TRBD2 matches 7 bases. With V trimmed by 6 bases and J by 2 bases, 16 bases remained unmatched. From germline, CDR1 is MNHNY and CDR2 SVGAGI (reference sequence). The CDR3 is 17 amino acids. The CDR3 DNA is TGTGCCAGCAGGGGGGGACCTACAAGCGGGGCCCCCTACGAGCAGTACTTC. It yields the protein CASRGGPTSGAPYEQYF.

Only a few counts were recorded for this clonotype. The J gene is TRBJ1-4, the V gene TRBV5-1; TRBD1 might be the D (5 bases). Germline CDR1 is SGHRS and CDR2 is YFSETQ. The CDR3 has 15 residues. The V gene lost 3 bases and the J gene lost 4 bases, with 13 bases spanning the gap. CDR3 DNA: TGCGCCAGCAGCTCAGGACATACTAATAATGAAAAACTGTTTTTT. This gives the protein CASSSGHTNNEKLFF.

The sample holds a few counts of this clonotype. The chain carries TRBV11-3 and TRBJ2-1; 12 nucleotides match TRBD2. The germline V gene encodes CDR1 SGHNT and CDR2 YENEEA. The CDR3 covers 15 residues. The V gene end was trimmed by 4 bases and the J gene end by 9 bases; junction bases not matched to a gene: 7. The CDR3 nucleotides are TGTGCCAGCAGCTCGACTAGCGGGAGTGATGGTGAGCAGTTCTTC. It yields the protein CASSSTSGSDGEQFF.

The V and J genes are TRBV25-1 and TRBJ2-4; D is ambiguous. Deletions cut 4 bases from V and 8 bases from J, with 15 bases between. Germline CDR1 reads MGHDK; CDR2 reads SYGVNS. The length of the CDR3 is 14 residues. The chain's CDR3 is CASSVGLPGDIQYF. CDR3 coding DNA: TGTGCCAGCAGTGTGGGTCTTCCTGGGGACATTCAGTACTTC.

There are many counts of this clonotype. The rearrangement uses TRBV27 and TRBJ1-5; perhaps TRBD1 as D (6 bases). V was trimmed by 4 bases and J by 8 bases, leaving 15 bases between them. The germline V gene encodes CDR1 MNHEY and CDR2 SMNVEV (reference sequence). The CDR3 is 14 amino acids. Written as DNA, the CDR3 is TGTGCCAGCAGTTCAAGAGAAGGGGGAGAGCCCCAGCATTTT. Translating gives CASSSREGGEPQHF.

This clonotype was observed at least ten times. This rearrangement joins TRBV6-6 to TRBJ2-1; D might be TRBD2 (6 bases). V lost 4 bases and J lost 7, with 17 bases in between. Germline V gives CDR1 MNHNY, CDR2 SVGAGI (reference sequence). The CDR3 is 15 residues long. CDR3 amino acids: CASSSPRDSGNEQFF. In DNA form, the CDR3 reads TGTGCCAGCAGTTCGCCCCGGGACTCCGGAAATGAGCAGTTCTTC.

This clonotype was seen only a few times. The chain is built from TRBV2 and TRBJ2-3; 9 bases fit TRBD1. The trim removed 6 bases at V and 6 bases at J, leaving 4 bases unmatched. The germline V gene encodes CDR1 SNHLY and CDR2 FYNNEI. The length of the CDR3 is 13 residues. The CDR3 region has the DNA TGTGCCAGCAGACGACAGGGGGTGGATACGCAGTATTTT. It specifies CASRRQGVDTQYF.

The V gene is TRBV18, the J gene TRBJ1-5; D is unresolved. V lost 3 bases and J lost 1, with 10 bases in between. The CDR3 covers 15 residues. Germline CDR1 KGHSH, CDR2 LQKENI. The CDR3 nucleotides are TGTGCCAGCTCACCCTTCGGTCTGAGCAATCAGCCCCAGCATTTT. This codes for CASSPFGLSNQPQHF.

This clonotype was seen ten or more times. This chain connects TRBV9 to TRBJ1-3; D remains unclear. This CDR3 contains 13 residues. The germline CDR1 and CDR2 sequences are SGDLS and YYNGEE. V was trimmed by 0 bases and J by 4 bases, leaving 5 bases between them. The CDR3: CASSVDEGNTIYF. CDR3 DNA sequence: TGTGCCAGCAGCGTAGATGAAGGAAACACCATATATTTT.

The rearrangement joins TRBV18 to TRBJ1-1, with D possibly TRBD1 on 5 matching bases. Germline CDR1 KGHSH, CDR2 LQKENI. V lost 2 bases and J lost 4, with 8 bases in between. The CDR3 runs to 13 residues. CDR3 nucleotide sequence: TGTGCCAGCTCACCAGACCAGGGCACTGAAGCTTTCTTT. Encoded protein: CASSPDQGTEAFF.

The chain employs TRBV6-5 and TRBJ2-3; D unresolved. This CDR3 has 14 residues. V was clipped by 5 bases and J by 5 bases, with 14 bases between them. CDR1 and CDR2 from the germline V gene are MNHEY and SVGAGI. The CDR3 DNA reads TGTGCCAGCAGTCGAAAAACCCTACAAGATACGCAGTATTTT. This codes for CASSRKTLQDTQYF.

This clonotype was seen more than once but under ten times. The chain employs TRBV20-1 and TRBJ2-7, with 9 bases matching TRBD1. Germline assignment: CDR1 DFQATT and CDR2 SNEGSKA (reference sequence). Unmatched junction bases numbered 9, after V lost 1 base and J lost 5 bases. The CDR3 is made up of 15 amino acids. CDR3: CSARGPKGTGNEQYF. The CDR3 coding sequence is TGCAGTGCTAGAGGCCCGAAAGGGACAGGGAACGAGCAGTACTTC.

The chain links TRBV9 to TRBJ2-5; the match to TRBD2 covers 10 bases. In germline, CDR1 is SGDLS, CDR2 YYNGEE. This CDR3 has 15 residues. V trimming: 4 bases; J trimming: 1 base; junction bases outside the gene matches: 4. CDR3 residues: CASSKLAGPQETQYF. The CDR3 DNA follows: TGTGCCAGCAGCAAACTAGCGGGACCCCAAGAGACCCAGTACTTC.

This clonotype showed up many times. The chain carries TRBV29-1 and TRBJ1-2; 12 bases fit TRBD1. CDR3 length: 14 residues. The germline CDR1 and CDR2 sequences are SQVTM and ANQGSEA. J gave up 4 bases and V 7 bases, and 7 bases lay outside the gene matches. This CDR3 reads CSAYGTGGVYGYTF. The CDR3 DNA reads TGCAGCGCCTATGGGACAGGGGGCGTCTATGGCTACACCTTC.

J is TRBJ2-3 and V is TRBV29-1; 8 bases agree with TRBD2. V lost 4 bases and J lost 3; bases outside the gene matches: 9. This CDR3 has 15 amino acids. Per the germline V gene, CDR1 is SQVTM and CDR2 is ANQGSEA. The CDR3 bases are TGCAGCGTTGTGCCTGGGGGACTAGGGACAGATACGCAGTATTTT. It codes for CSVVPGGLGTDTQYF.

This clonotype was detected many times. The chain recombines TRBV10-3 with TRBJ2-2; the D call may be TRBD1 or TRBD2 (5 bases each). V lost 10 bases and J lost 0, with 6 bases in between. Germline V CDR1 and CDR2: ENHRY, SYGVKD. The CDR3 totals 12 residues. The DNA for the CDR3 is TGTGCCACGGGACCGAACACCGGGGAGCTGTTTTTT. Its translation: CATGPNTGELFF.

The chain joins TRBV28 to TRBJ2-5; D gene unclear. In germline, CDR1 is MDHEN, CDR2 SYDVKM. V lost 2 bases to trimming and J lost 0 bases, with 4 bases between them. The CDR3 is 13 amino acids. CDR3 sequence (DNA): TGTGCCAGCAGTTTAAACCACCAAGAGACCCAGTACTTC. Its protein is CASSLNHQETQYF.

This clonotype occurred many times. The CDR3 DNA is TGCGCCAGCAGCAGAGGGACTAGCGGGACCTCAAGGGAGCAGTTCTTC. It is translated as CASSRGTSGTSREQFF. V usage is TRBV5-1 and J usage is TRBJ2-1, with 13 bases lining up with TRBD2. The junction had 11 bases not matched to a gene; V was cut back by 4 bases and J by 10 bases. The CDR3 extends over 16 amino acids. Germline values: CDR1 SGHRS, CDR2 YFSETQ.

This clonotype has only a few counts. The genes are TRBV4-3 and TRBJ1-4; 8 nucleotides line up with TRBD1. CDR3 length equals 16 residues. V trimming: 4 bases; J trimming: 8 bases; junction bases outside the gene matches: 12. CDR1 and CDR2 from the germline V gene are LGHNA and YSLEER. The DNA for the CDR3 is TGCGCCAGCAGCCCCGGACAGGGTGGTCGCGGGGAAAAACTGTTTTTT. Translating gives CASSPGQGGRGEKLFF.

This clonotype has just a few counts. The J gene is TRBJ2-3, the V gene TRBV7-9; D not certain. Trimming removed 3 bases from V and 7 bases from J, with 14 bases in between. Germline CDR1 reads SEHNR; CDR2 reads FQNEAQ (reference sequence). This CDR3 has 14 amino acids. CDR3 sequence (DNA): TGTGCCAGCAGCTTGGGGAACGTCGGCAATACGCAGTATTTT. Residues: CASSLGNVGNTQYF.